There are a few counts of the clone carrying this T cell receptor (beta chain). Its antigen is not known. Healthy bone marrow donors supplied every sample. This sample stems from a study of cytomegalovirus exposure and HLA in healthy donors. Primers included in the PCR were 60 Vbeta and 13 Jbeta primers. Using immunoSEQ multiplex PCR, the repertoire was profiled, and TCRdb retains in-frame clones only, with some absent. The sample has around 180,000 clones, approximately 81% seen once. Regarding the study as a whole: Another analysis was done later, and it associated 15,000 or so TCR beta sequences with HLA alleles at 0.05 false discovery rate.

The sample comprised PBMCs. The sequence derives from a male donor in good health and CMV-seronegative.

CDR3 protein: CASRGRGVDEQFF. CDR3 nucleotides: TGTGCCAGCCGTGGGCGGGGGGTCGATGAGCAGTTCTTC. This chain links TRBV7-9 with TRBJ2-1; 8 bases align to TRBD2. Germline V gene lookup returns CDR1 SEHNR and CDR2 FQNEAQ (reference sequence). Trimming at V came to 8 bases and at J to 8 bases, leaving 8 bases not matched to a gene. The CDR3 sequence is 13 residues long.